This TCR beta chain was captured in a study of memory CD4+ T cells and cytomegalovirus serostatus (dated by TCRdb to between 2018 and 2021). A note on the overall study: The cohort comprised some 35 healthy Belgian adults, 9 CMV seropositive and 24 CMV seronegative. To replicate a published TCR-based CMV serostatus classifier, the study sequenced CD4+ memory TCRbeta repertoires from a Belgian cohort whose cytomegalovirus serostatus was known. Overall study results and their limits: Of about 180 previously reported CMV-associated TCRbeta sequences, over 65 appeared in the CD4+ memory repertoires, each in one to five individuals. On the Belgian cohort, the classifier built on the original framework reached a median bootstrapped AUC of roughly 0.94, with a 95% CI of 0.76-1.00. The results were interpreted as suggesting that the CMV-associated TCR signature is mostly present in the CD4+ memory repertoire. For CMV serostatus prediction, a median bootstrapped AUC of approximately 0.95 was reached with the original framework, and a median bootstrapped AUC of about 0.89 was reached with a US-trained random forest. Only CD4+CD45RO+ memory cells were sequenced, in contrast to the original study, in which naive and memory CD4+ and CD8+ populations were covered.

The Quick-DNA Microprep Kit was used to extract genomic DNA from the sorted cells. Amplification of TCRbeta DNA was done with the immunoSEQ hsTCRbeta kit, following the protocol from the manufacturer. An Illumina MiSeq instrument was used to sequence the TCRbeta libraries. The paper's processing steps were these. After out-of-frame sequences were removed, around 2,200,000 distinct TCRbeta sequences remained, averaging about 61,000 per individual. Each individual was scored by the count of 150 to 200 previously reported CMV-associated TCRbeta sequences and the total productive distinct TCRbeta count. A beta-binomial model was reimplemented in Python, and scikit-learn random forests with default parameters were trained on US cohort data. Classifier performance on the Belgian cohort was summarized as median AUC with percentile confidence intervals over 10,000 bootstrap iterations. TCRdb obtained this table from immuneACCESS and retained in-frame rearrangements with V and J assigned. These tables miss some clones; where compared with another copy, unresolved V genes account for less than half of the shortfall, and the remainder is unexplained. V and J calls and clone size are copied from that table; D and trimming were computed from the DNA. The sample records about 25,000 clones, around three quarters of which are singletons. Together, the top ten hold 1% of the sample.

On this clone: The antigen it recognizes is unknown. No clone much larger than this one lies a single base away; base qualities are absent.

The CDR3 spans 11 residues, from the cysteine through the phenylalanine. Of the read, only the CDR3 DNA is kept; its 33 bases are in frame from base 1. According to the germline V gene (reference sequence), CDR1 reads DFQATT and CDR2 reads SNEGSKA. A FACSAria II was used to sort memory CD4+ T cells, defined as single viable CD3+CD4+CD8-CD45RO+ cells. CMV serostatus was assessed using a Roche Elecsys assay, by which serum IgG against CMV pp150, pp28, p38 and p52 was detected. Following thawing, total CD4+ T cells were enriched through positive selection using CD4 magnetic microbeads. Samples originated from another study that specifically interrogated the CD4+ T cell memory repertoire. Peripheral blood mononuclear cells were isolated and cryopreserved according to standard operating procedures, and serum was kept at -80 degrees C. The staining used CD3-PerCP (BW264/56), CD4-APC (RPA-T4), CD45RO-PE (UCHT1) and CD8-Pacific Orange (3B5) antibodies, and Sytox blue was used to exclude non-viable cells.

What was sequenced was memory CD4+ T cells from blood. The rearranged chain carries TRBV20-1 and TRBJ2-3; no D gene call is confident. The source is an adult in good health and CMV-seronegative. Read as DNA, the sequence is TGCAGGGGTACAGATGGAGATACGCAGTATTTT. Translated, this is CRGTDGDTQYF.